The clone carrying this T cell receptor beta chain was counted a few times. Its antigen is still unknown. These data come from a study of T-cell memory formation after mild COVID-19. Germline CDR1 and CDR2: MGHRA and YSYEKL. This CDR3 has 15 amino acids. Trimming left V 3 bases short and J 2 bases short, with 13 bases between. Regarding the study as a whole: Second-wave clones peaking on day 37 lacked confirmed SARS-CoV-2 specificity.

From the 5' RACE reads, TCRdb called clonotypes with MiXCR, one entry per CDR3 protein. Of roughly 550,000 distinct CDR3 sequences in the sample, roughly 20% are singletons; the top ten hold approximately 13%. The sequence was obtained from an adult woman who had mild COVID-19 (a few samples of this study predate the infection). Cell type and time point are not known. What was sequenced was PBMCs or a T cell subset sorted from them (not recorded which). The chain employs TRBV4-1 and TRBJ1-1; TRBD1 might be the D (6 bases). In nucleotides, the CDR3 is TGCGCCAGCAGCCAGCCTCCGGGACATAACACTGAAGCTTTCTTT. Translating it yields CASSQPPGHNTEAFF.